These T cell receptor beta chains were read from a single sample in a study of response to subunit inactivated influenza vaccine. One entry per CDR3 protein, called by TCRdb with MiXCR from the RT-PCR reads. The table lists about 700,000 distinct CDR3 sequences, about 14% of them singletons. Sequenced material: PBMCs from blood, taken 14 to 15 days before vaccination. The receptors were sampled from a man aged 50 to 59 who received an inactivated influenza vaccine. CDR3s include the opening cysteine and the closing phenylalanine or tryptophan. A D gene is named only where the DNA matches it firmly. Where a row states a size, it is once, few, many or the class of an expanded clone; other rows omit it.

abundance,j_gene,v_gene,d_gene,CDR3nt,CDR3aa
NA,TRBJ1-3,TRBV15,NA,TGTGCCACCAGCGGGACGGACGGAAATACCATATATTTT,CATSGTDGNTIYF
NA,TRBJ2-1,TRBV7-2,TRBD2,TGTGCCAGCAGCCCCCGACTAGCGGGGGCCGCCTACAATGAGCAGTTCTTC,CASSPRLAGAAYNEQFF
NA,TRBJ2-7,TRBV5-1,TRBD1,TGCGCCAGCAGCTCGGACAGGGGGCCGCTCTACGAGCAGTACTTC,CASSSDRGPLYEQYF
NA,TRBJ2-2,TRBV11-2,NA,TGTGCCAGCAGCTCGTTACGCTTCTACACCGGGGAGCTGTTTTTT,CASSSLRFYTGELFF
many,TRBJ2-1,TRBV29-1,TRBD2,TGCAGCGTTGACCTTAGCGGGAGGGCCATAGATGAGCAGTTCTTC,CSVDLSGRAIDEQFF
few,TRBJ2-2,TRBV20-1,TRBD1,TGCAGTGCTAGAGATGGGACAGCCACCGGGGAGCTGTTTTTT,CSARDGTATGELFF
many,TRBJ2-1,TRBV7-2,NA,TGTGCCAGCAGCTTAGCCGGTCCCAGACGCGGCAATGAGCAGTTCTTC,CASSLAGPRRGNEQFF
NA,TRBJ2-5,TRBV11-2,NA,TGTGCCAGCAGCTTAGGATTGTATGAGACCCAGTACTTC,CASSLGLYETQYF
NA,TRBJ1-4,TRBV6-1,NA,TGTGCCAGCACTCTAAAACGAGGGCTGGCTAATGAAAAACTGTTTTTT,CASTLKRGLANEKLFF
NA,TRBJ1-2,TRBV5-1,NA,TGCGCCAGCAGCTTGGTAACCGGCAATAACTATGGCTACACCTTC,CASSLVTGNNYGYTF
many,TRBJ2-7,TRBV29-1,TRBD2,TGCAGCGGGGTTCTAGCGGGAAGCGAGCAGTACTTC,CSGVLAGSEQYF
NA,TRBJ2-5,TRBV28,NA,TGTGCCAGCAGTTCACCAGAACAGGGACCCAGGGAGACCCAGTACTTC,CASSSPEQGPRETQYF
NA,TRBJ2-7,TRBV18,NA,TGTGCCAGCCACCCGACAGGCCGAGGGGCCGAGCAGTACTTC,CASHPTGRGAEQYF
few,TRBJ2-1,TRBV9,TRBD2,TGTGCCAGCAGCGTATCGGCCAGCGGGAGTGACGAGCAGTTCTTC,CASSVSASGSDEQFF
NA,TRBJ1-2,TRBV28,NA,TGTGCCAGCAGCCTAGGGTGGACGGACTATGGCTACACCTTC,CASSLGWTDYGYTF
NA,TRBJ2-5,TRBV10-3,TRBD1,TGTGCCATCAGGGGGGACAGGCAAGAGACCCAGTACTTC,CAIRGDRQETQYF
few,TRBJ2-2,TRBV7-3,NA,TGTGCCAGCGGGAAGTCCGCCGGGGAGCTGTTTTTT,CASGKSAGELFF
few,TRBJ2-3,TRBV7-6,NA,TGTGCCAGCAGCTCGGGGGCCTCTTTTTCCACAGATACGCAGTATTTT,CASSSGASFSTDTQYF
few,TRBJ2-3,TRBV29-1,NA,TGCAGCGTAGGGGACCGAAAAAACACAGATACGCAGTATTTT,CSVGDRKNTDTQYF
NA,TRBJ1-2,TRBV2,TRBD1,TGTGCCAGTGGAACCCGGACAGGGAAGTTTAACTATGGCTACACCTTC,CASGTRTGKFNYGYTF
NA,TRBJ1-4,TRBV4-3,NA,TGCGCCAGCTCCCCTACTTGGGGTGAAAAACTGTTTTTT,CASSPTWGEKLFF
few,TRBJ2-3,TRBV29-1,TRBD2,TGCAGCGGACTAGCTATCGCGGTAGATACGCAGTATTTT,CSGLAIAVDTQYF
few,TRBJ2-1,TRBV28,TRBD2,TGTGCCAGCAGACTAGCGGGAGTTCGGGGAAATGAGCAGTTCTTC,CASRLAGVRGNEQFF
many,TRBJ1-6,TRBV28,NA,TGTGCCAGCAGAATTACTAGTACGGGGCCTAATTCACCCCTCCACTTT,CASRITSTGPNSPLHF
few,TRBJ1-5,TRBV4-2,NA,TGTGCCAGCAGCCAAGCCGATAAGAGATCCCAGCATTTT,CASSQADKRSQHF
few,TRBJ2-2,TRBV9,NA,TGTGCCAGCACTAAGGGGGGGGCTTACACCGGGGAGCTGTTTTTT,CASTKGGAYTGELFF
NA,TRBJ1-5,TRBV24-1,NA,TGTGCCACCAGTGATAGCGGGGGGGGTGTGAAGCCCCAGCATTTT,CATSDSGGGVKPQHF
NA,TRBJ2-1,TRBV5-1,NA,TGCGCCAGCGCGGGTTTGGGCAGACCCTCCTACAATGAGCAGTTCTTC,CASAGLGRPSYNEQFF